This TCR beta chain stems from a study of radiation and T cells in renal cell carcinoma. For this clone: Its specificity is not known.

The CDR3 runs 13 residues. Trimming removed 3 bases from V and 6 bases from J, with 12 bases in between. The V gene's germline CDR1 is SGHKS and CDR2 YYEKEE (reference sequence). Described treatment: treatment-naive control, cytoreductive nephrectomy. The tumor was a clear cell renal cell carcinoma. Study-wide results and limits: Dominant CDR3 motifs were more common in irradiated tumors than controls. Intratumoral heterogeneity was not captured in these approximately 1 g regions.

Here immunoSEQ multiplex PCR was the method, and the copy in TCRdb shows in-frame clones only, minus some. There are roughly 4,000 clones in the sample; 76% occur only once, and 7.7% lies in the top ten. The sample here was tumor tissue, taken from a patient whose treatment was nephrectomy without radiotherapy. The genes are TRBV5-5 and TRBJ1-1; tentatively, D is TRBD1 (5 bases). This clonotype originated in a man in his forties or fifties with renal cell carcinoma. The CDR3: CASSYLTGAEAFF. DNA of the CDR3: TGTGCCAGCAGCTACCTCACAGGCGCTGAAGCTTTCTTT. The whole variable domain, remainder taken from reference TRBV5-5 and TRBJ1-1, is DAGVTQSPTHLIKTRGQQVTLRCSPISGHKSVSWYQQVLGQGPQFIFQYYEKEERGRGNFPDRFSARQFPNYSSELNVNALLLGDSALYLCASSYLTGAEAFFGQGTRLTVV.